The present entry profiles one TCR beta chain with its context. Its antigen is undetermined. The ends were cut back, 4 bases at V and 0 bases at J, with 13 bases in the middle. Germline CDR1 is SGHVS and CDR2 is FNYEAQ. The CDR3 spans 16 residues. With a J-beta primer mix and a sample-barcoded 5' primer, a second PCR ran 7 to 11 cycles. Tags on each cDNA molecule came from a template-switch adaptor with 12 random nucleotides. TCRdb analysed the 5' RACE reads with MiXCR anew, one entry per CDR3 protein. In the table there are hundreds of thousands of distinct CDR3 sequences, around 26% of which are singletons. This record comes from a study of blood T cells in healthy people across ages. Overall study findings and caveats: A roughly linear fall in TCR beta diversity per million T cells was seen with increasing age. Strongly correlated with naive T cell percentage was TCR beta diversity.

The sequenced material came from blood. This sequence was found in a woman older than 75 in good health. This sequence joins TRBV7-6 and TRBJ2-1; TRBD2 might be the D (6 bases). The CDR3 DNA reads TGTGCCAGCAGCTCAAAGGGGACTCCCTCCTACAATGAGCAGTTCTTC. Translating gives CASSSKGTPSYNEQFF.